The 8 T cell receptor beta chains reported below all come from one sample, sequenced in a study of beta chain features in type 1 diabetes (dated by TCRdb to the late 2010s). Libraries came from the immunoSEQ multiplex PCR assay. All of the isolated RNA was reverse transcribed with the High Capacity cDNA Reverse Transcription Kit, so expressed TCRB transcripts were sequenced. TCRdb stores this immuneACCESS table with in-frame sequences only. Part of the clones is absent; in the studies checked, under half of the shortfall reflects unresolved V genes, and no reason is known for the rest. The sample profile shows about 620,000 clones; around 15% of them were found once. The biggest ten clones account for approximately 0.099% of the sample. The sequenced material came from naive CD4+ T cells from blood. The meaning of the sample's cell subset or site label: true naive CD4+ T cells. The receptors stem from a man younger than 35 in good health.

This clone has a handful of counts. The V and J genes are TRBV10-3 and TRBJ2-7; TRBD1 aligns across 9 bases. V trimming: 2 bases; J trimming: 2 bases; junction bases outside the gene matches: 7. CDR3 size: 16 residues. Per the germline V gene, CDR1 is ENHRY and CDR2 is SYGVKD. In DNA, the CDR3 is TGTGCCATCAGTGAGAAGACAGGGGGAACAACCTACGAGCAGTACTTC. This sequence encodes CAISEKTGGTTYEQYF.

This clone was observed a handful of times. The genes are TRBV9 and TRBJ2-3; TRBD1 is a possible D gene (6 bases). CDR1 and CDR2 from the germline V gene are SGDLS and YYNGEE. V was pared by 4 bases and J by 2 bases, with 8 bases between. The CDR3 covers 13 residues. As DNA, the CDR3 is TGTGCCAGCAGCCGGGACAACACAGATACGCAGTATTTT. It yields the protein CASSRDNTDTQYF.

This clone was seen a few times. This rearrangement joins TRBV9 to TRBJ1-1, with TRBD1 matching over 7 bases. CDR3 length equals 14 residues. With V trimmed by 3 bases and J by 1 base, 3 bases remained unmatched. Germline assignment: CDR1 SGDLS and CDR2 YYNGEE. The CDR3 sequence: CASSEGQKNTEAFF. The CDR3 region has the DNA TGTGCCAGCAGCGAGGGACAGAAGAACACTGAAGCTTTCTTT.

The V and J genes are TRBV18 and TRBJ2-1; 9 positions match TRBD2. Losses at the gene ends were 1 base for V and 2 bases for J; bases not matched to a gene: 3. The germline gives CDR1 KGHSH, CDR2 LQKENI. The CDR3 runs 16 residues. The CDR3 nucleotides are TGTGCCAGCTCACCACAGGGCGGGAGGGCCTACAATGAGCAGTTCTTC. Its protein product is CASSPQGGRAYNEQFF.

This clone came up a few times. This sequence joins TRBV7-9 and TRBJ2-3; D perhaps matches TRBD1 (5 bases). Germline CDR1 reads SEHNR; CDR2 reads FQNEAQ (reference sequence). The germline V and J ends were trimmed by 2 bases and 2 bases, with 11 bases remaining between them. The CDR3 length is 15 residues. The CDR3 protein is CASSLLGEFTDTQYF. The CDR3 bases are TGTGCCAGCAGCTTATTAGGGGAATTCACAGATACGCAGTATTTT.

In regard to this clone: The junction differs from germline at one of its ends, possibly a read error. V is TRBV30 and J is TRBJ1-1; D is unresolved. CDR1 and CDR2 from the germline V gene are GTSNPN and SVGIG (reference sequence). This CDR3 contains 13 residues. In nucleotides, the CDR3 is TGTGCCTGGAGTAACGGAGGCAACACTGAAGCTTCCTTT. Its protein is CAWSNGGNTEASF.

The chain's CDR3 is CASSFKISSGQETQYF. CDR3 sequence (DNA): TGCGCCAGCAGCTTTAAAATAAGTAGCGGTCAAGAGACCCAGTACTTC. The V and J genes are TRBV5-1 and TRBJ2-5, with D maybe TRBD2 (6 bases). Germline CDR1 and CDR2: SGHRS and YFSETQ. CDR3 length equals 16 residues. V lost 2 bases, J lost 2 bases, and 16 bases lay in between. The full variable domain, completed using reference TRBV5-1 and TRBJ2-5, is KAGVTQTPRYLIKTRGQQVTLSCSPISGHRSVSWYQQTPGQGLQFLFEYFSETQRNKGNFPGRFSGRQFSNSRSEMNVSTLELGDSALYLCASSFKISSGQETQYFGPGTRLLVL.

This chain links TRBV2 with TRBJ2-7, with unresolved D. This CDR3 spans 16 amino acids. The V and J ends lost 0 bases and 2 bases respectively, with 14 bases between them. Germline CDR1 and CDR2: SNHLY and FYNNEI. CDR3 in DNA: TGTGCCAGCAGTGAAGCGCGGCAGCAACTTGCCTACGAGCAGTACTTC. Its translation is CASSEARQQLAYEQYF.